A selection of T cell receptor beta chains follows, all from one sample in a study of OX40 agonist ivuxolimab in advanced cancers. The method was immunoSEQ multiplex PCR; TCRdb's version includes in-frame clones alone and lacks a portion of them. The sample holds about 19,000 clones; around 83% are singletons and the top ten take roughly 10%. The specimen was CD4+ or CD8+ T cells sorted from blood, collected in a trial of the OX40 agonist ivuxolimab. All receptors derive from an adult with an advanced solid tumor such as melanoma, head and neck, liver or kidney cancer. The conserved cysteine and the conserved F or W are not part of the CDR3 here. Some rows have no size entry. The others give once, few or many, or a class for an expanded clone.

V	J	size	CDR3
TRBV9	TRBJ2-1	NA	ASSVEGTYNEQF
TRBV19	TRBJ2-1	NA	ASSPSLELGGEQF
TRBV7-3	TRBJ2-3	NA	ASSPIGSADTQY
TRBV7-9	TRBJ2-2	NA	ASRPVLARAGELF
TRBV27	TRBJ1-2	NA	ASSPRDRAPYGYT
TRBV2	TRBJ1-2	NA	ASRGPGTEGYGYT
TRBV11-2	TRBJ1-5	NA	ASSLSQDSNQPQH
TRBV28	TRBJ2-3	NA	ASSPMVLAGAVDTQY
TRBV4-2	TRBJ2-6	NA	ASSTEAGSSGANVLT
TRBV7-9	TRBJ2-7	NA	ASSLAGAYEQY
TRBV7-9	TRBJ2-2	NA	ASSLAAANTGELF
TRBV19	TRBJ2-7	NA	ASSMGQGSQQY
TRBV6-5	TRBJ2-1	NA	ASTPIGGRGDEQF
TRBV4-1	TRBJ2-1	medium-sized	ASSQGLAGGRDEQF
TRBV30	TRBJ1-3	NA	AWSVLKTSGNTIY
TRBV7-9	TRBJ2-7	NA	ASSYPSASGEFYEQY
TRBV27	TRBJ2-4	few	ASRWRLVGNIQY
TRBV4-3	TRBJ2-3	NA	ASSQEGRTDTQY
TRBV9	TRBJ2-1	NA	ASSVGGSRHNEQF
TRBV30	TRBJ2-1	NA	AWSPSPGEQF
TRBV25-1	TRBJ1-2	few	ASSDAWLDGVYT
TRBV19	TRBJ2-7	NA	ASSYGTRTYEQY
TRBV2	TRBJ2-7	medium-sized	ASSIQAGNSYEQY